One sample yielded the 9 T cell receptor beta chains listed below, sequenced in a study of T cells after yellow fever vaccination. TCRdb processed the 5' RACE reads anew with MiXCR; each CDR3 protein has one entry. Of 250,000 to 300,000 distinct CDR3 sequences in the sample, roughly 13% were seen once. The starting material was CD4+ T cells sorted from PBMCs, obtained 45 days after the yellow fever booster vaccination. These receptors came from a man aged 30 to 39 who received the YFV17D yellow fever vaccine.

The chain combines TRBV28 with TRBJ2-1, with no clear D. The length of the CDR3 is 13 residues. Trimming left V 6 bases short and J 10 bases short, with 16 bases between. Germline loops: CDR1 MDHEN, CDR2 SYDVKM. The CDR3 reads CASSPRPQWEQFF. CDR3 DNA sequence: TGTGCCAGCAGCCCCCGCCCCCAATGGGAGCAGTTCTTC.

J is TRBJ2-3 and V is TRBV7-2, with TRBD2 as a possible D gene (5 bases). The CDR3 sequence is 16 residues long. Per germline, CDR1 SGHTA and CDR2 FQGNSA. Trimming removed 11 bases from V and 2 bases from J, with 23 bases in between. The CDR3 sequence: CASTRRSSGTTDTQYF. CDR3 coding DNA: TGTGCCTCCACCCGGAGGTCTAGTGGCACCACAGATACGCAGTATTTT.

This clonotype has only a few counts. The rearrangement links TRBV29-1 to TRBJ1-2; no definite D call. The CDR3 is made up of 14 amino acids. Germline values: CDR1 SQVTM, CDR2 ANQGSEA. Trimming took 0 bases from V and 8 from J, leaving 16 bases between them. The CDR3 DNA reads TGCAGCGTTGAAGAGGGTAGGGCGGTCTCGGGCTACACCTTC. Its translation is CSVEEGRAVSGYTF. The variable domain in full, completed from reference TRBV29-1 and TRBJ1-2, reads SAVISQKPSRDICQRGTSLTIQCQVDSQVTMMFWYRQQPGQSLTLIATANQGSEATYESGFVIDKFPISRPNLTFSTLTVSNMSPEDSSIYLCSVEEGRAVSGYTFGSGTRLTVV.

The CDR3 region is CSALRDRSSYEQYF. The CDR3 DNA is TGCAGCGCACTCCGGGACAGGAGCTCCTACGAGCAGTACTTC. This rearrangement joins TRBV29-1 to TRBJ2-7, with 8 nucleotides matching TRBD1. Germline CDR1 is SQVTM and CDR2 is ANQGSEA. This CDR3 is built from 14 residues. V was clipped by 7 bases and J by 0 bases; unmatched bases: 8.

This clonotype was counted a few times. The chain joins TRBV20-1 to TRBJ2-7; the D gene is possibly TRBD1 (6 bases). This CDR3 is 14 amino acids long. V lost 6 bases to trimming and J lost 1 base, with 16 bases between them. From germline, CDR1 is DFQATT and CDR2 SNEGSKA (reference sequence). CDR3 protein: CSAAQGSASYEQYF. The DNA for the CDR3 is TGCAGTGCCGCACAGGGTAGCGCATCCTACGAGCAGTACTTC.

There are many counts of this clonotype. Mismatch with germline at one junction end may stem from a read error. V gene TRBV4-3 combines with J gene TRBJ2-6; perhaps TRBD1 as D (5 bases). The CDR3 spans 13 residues. Per germline, CDR1 LGHNA and CDR2 YSLEER. CDR3 bases: TGTGCCAGCTCACAGGCTGGGGCCAACGTCCTGACTTTC. It specifies CASSQAGANVLTF.

This chain joins TRBV5-1 and TRBJ1-1, with D unclear. V was trimmed by 0 bases and J by 10 bases, leaving 7 bases between them. The CDR3 length is 11 residues. Germline V gene data show CDR1 as SGHRS and CDR2 as YFSETQ. The chain's CDR3 is CASSLEGLAFF. CDR3 sequence (DNA): TGCGCCAGCAGCTTGGAAGGGCTAGCTTTCTTT.

This chain uses TRBV5-1 with TRBJ1-5, with D possibly matching TRBD1 (6 bases). This CDR3 spans 15 amino acids. V lost 0 bases and J 3 bases, leaving 10 bases between the germline ends. Germline V gene sequence: CDR1 SGHRS, CDR2 YFSETQ. CDR3 nucleotide sequence: TGCGCCAGCAGCTTGGGAGGACAGCTCAATCAGCCCCAGCATTTT. Its translation: CASSLGGQLNQPQHF.

V usage is TRBV7-2 and J usage is TRBJ2-7, with TRBD2 matching over 11 bases. The germline gives CDR1 SGHTA, CDR2 FQGNSA. The ends lost 3 bases at V and 7 bases at J; junction bases unmatched: 8. The CDR3 contains 15 residues. CDR3 coding DNA: TGTGCCAGCAGCTTGGCACTAGCGGGAGAGAGGGAGCAGTACTTC. Protein product: CASSLALAGEREQYF.